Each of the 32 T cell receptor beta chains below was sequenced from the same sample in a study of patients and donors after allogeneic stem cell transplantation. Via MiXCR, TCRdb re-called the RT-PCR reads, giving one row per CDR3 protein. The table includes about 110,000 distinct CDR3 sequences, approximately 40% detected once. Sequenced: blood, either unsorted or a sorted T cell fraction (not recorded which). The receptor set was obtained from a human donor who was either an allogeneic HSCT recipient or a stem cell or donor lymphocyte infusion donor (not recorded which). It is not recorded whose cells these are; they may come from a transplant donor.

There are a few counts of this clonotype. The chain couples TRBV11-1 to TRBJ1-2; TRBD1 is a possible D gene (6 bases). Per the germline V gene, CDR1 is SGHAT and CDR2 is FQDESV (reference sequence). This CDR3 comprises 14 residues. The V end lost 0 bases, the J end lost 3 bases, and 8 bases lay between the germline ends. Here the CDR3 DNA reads TGTGCCAGCAGCTTAGCGGGACAAGACTATGGCTACACCTTC. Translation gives CASSLAGQDYGYTF. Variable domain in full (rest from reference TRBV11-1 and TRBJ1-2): EAEVAQSPRYKITEKSQAVAFWCDPISGHATLYWYRQILGQGPELLVQFQDESVVDDSQLPKDRFSAERLKGVDSTLKIQPAELGDSAMYLCASSLAGQDYGYTFGSGTRLTVV.

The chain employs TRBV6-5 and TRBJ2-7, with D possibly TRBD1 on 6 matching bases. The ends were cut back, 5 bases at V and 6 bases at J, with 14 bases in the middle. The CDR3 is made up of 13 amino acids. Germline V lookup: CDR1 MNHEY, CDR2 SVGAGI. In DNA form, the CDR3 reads TGTGCCAGCAGTACCTTTAGAGGGGGCGAGCAGTACTTC. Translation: CASSTFRGGEQYF.

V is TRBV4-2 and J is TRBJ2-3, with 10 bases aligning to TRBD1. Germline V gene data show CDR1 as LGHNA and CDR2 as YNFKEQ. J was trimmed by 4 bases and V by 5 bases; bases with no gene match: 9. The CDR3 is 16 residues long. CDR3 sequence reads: CASSSNRDRGSDTQYF. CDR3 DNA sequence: TGTGCCAGCAGCTCGAACCGGGACAGGGGATCAGATACGCAGTATTTT.

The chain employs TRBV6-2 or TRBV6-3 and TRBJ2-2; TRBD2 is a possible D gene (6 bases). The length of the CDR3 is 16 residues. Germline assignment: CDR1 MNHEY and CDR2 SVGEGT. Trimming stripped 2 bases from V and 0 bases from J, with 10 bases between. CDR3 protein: CASSYRSGANTGELFF. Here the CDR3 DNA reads TGTGCCAGCAGTTACCGCTCGGGGGCGAACACCGGGGAGCTGTTTTTT.

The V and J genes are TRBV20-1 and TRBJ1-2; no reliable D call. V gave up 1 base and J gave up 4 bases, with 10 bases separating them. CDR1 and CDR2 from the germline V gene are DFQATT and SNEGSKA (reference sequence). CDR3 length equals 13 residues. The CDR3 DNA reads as TGCAGTGCTAGAGGGTTGGGTCCCTATGGCTACACCTTC. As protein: CSARGLGPYGYTF.

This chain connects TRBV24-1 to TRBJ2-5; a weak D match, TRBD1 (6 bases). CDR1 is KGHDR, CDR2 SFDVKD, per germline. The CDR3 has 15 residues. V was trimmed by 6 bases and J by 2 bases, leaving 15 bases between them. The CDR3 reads CATSSPTGLQETQYF. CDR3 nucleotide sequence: TGTGCCACCAGTTCGCCGACAGGCCTTCAAGAGACCCAGTACTTC.

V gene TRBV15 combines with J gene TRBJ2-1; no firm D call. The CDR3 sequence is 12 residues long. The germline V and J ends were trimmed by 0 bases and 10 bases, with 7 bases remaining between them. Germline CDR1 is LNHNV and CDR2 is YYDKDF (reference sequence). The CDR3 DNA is TGTGCCACCAGCAGAGATGGCTTGGAGCAGTTCTTC. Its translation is CATSRDGLEQFF.

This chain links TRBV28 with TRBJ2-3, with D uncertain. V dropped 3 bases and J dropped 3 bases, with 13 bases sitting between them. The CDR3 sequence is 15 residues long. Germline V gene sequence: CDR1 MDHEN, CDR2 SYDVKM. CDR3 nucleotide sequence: TGTGCCAGCAGTTTCGTCCTCGAGAGTACAGATACGCAGTATTTT. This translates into CASSFVLESTDTQYF.

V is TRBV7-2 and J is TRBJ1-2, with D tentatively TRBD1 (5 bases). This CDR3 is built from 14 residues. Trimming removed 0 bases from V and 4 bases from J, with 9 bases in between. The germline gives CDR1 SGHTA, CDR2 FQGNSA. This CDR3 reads CASSLAGGSYGYTF. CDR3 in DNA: TGTGCCAGCAGCTTAGCTGGGGGGAGCTATGGCTACACCTTC.

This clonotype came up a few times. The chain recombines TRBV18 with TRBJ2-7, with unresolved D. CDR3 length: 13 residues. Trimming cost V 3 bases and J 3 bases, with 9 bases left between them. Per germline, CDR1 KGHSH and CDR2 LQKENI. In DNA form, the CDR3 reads TGTGCCAGCTCACCCCAGGCGAACTACGAGCAGTACTTC. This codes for CASSPQANYEQYF.

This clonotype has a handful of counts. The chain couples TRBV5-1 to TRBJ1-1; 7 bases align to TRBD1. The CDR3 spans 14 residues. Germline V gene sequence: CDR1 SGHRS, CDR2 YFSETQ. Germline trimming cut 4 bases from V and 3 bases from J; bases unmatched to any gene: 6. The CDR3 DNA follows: TGCGCCAGCAGCCCCAGGGGGATGGACACTGAAGCTTTCTTT. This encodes CASSPRGMDTEAFF.

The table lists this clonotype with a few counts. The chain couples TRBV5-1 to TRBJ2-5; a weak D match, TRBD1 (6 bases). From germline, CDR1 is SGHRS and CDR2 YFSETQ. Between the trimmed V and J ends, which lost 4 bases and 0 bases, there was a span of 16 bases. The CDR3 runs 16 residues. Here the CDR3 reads CASSPAGTKDQETQYF. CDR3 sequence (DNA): TGCGCCAGCAGCCCGGCCGGGACAAAGGACCAAGAGACCCAGTACTTC.

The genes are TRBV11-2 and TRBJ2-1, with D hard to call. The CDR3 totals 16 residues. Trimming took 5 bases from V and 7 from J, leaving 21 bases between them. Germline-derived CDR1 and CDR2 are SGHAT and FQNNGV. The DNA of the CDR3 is TGTGCCAGCAGCCTCCTCACCACGGGCCACGGTAATGAGCAGTTCTTC. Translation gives CASSLLTTGHGNEQFF.

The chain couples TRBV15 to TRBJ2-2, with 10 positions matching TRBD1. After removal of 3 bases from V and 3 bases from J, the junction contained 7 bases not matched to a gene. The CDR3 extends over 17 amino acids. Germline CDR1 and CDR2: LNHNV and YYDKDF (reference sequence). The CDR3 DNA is TGTGCCACCAGCAGCCGAAACGGGACAGGGGACACCGGGGAGCTGTTTTTT. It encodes CATSSRNGTGDTGELFF.

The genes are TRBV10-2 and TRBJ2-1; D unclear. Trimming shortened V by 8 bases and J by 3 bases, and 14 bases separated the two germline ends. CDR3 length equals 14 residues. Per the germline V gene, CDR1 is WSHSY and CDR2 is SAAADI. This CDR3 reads CASGWALLYNEQFF. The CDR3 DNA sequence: TGCGCCAGCGGGTGGGCCCTACTCTACAATGAGCAGTTCTTC.

The CDR3, as DNA: TGTGCCAGTAGTATAGTTTTGGCTAGCGGGCCCGGGGAGCTGTTTTTT. Its protein product is CASSIVLASGPGELFF. The chain carries TRBV19 and TRBJ2-2; 8 bases are shared with TRBD2. Germline lookup yields CDR1 LNHDA and CDR2 SQIVND (reference sequence). V was pared by 1 base and J by 6 bases, with 7 bases of the junction left unmatched. The CDR3 runs 16 residues.

CDR3 DNA sequence: TGTGCCAGCAGCCAAGTCAGGGCACAGACCCAGTACTTC. Amino acid sequence: CASSQVRAQTQYF. This chain connects TRBV14 to TRBJ2-5; TRBD1 might be the D (5 bases). Trimming took off 1 base at V and 6 bases at J, with 9 bases between the two ends. The CDR3 has 13 residues. Per germline, CDR1 SGHDN and CDR2 FVKESK.

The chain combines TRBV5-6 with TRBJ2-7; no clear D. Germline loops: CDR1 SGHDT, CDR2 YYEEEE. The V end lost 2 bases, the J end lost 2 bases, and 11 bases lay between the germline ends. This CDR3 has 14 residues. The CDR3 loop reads CASSFRRITYEQYF. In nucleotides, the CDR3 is TGTGCCAGCAGCTTCCGACGGATAACCTACGAGCAGTACTTC.

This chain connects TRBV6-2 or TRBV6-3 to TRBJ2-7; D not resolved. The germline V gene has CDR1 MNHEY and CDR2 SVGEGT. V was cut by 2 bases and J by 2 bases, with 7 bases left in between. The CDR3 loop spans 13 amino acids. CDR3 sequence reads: CASSYGIPYEQYF. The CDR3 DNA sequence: TGTGCCAGCAGTTACGGCATCCCCTACGAGCAGTACTTC.

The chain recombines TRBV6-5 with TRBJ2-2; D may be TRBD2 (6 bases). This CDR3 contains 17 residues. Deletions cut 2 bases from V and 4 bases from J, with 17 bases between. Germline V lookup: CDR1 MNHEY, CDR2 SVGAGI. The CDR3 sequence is CASSYGRGGRRTGELFF. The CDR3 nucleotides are TGTGCCAGCAGTTACGGACGTGGGGGGAGGCGCACCGGGGAGCTGTTTTTT.

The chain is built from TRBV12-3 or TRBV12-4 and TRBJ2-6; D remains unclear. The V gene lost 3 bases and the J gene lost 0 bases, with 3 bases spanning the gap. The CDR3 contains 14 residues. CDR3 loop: CASSFISGANVLTF. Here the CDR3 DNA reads TGTGCCAGCAGTTTTATCTCTGGGGCCAACGTCCTGACTTTC.

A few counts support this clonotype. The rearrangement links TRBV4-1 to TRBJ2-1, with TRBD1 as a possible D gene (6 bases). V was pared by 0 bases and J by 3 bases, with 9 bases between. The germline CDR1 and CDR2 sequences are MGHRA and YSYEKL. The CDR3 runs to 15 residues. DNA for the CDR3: TGCGCCAGCAGCCAAGATAGGGACAACTACAATGAGCAGTTCTTC. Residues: CASSQDRDNYNEQFF.

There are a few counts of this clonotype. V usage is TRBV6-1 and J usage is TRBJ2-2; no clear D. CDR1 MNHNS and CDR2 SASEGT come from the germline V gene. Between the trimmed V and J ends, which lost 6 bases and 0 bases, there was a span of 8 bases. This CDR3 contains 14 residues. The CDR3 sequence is CASRKMTNTGELFF. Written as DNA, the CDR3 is TGTGCCAGCAGGAAAATGACGAACACCGGGGAGCTGTTTTTT.

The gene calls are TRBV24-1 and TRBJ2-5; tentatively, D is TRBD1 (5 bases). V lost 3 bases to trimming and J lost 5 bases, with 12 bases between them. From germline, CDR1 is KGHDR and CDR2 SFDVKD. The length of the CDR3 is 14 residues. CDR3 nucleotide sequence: TGTGCCACCAGTGATCCCGCAGGGTTGGAGACCCAGTACTTC. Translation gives CATSDPAGLETQYF.

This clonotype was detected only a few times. CDR3 DNA: TGTGCCATCAGGCAAGGGGGAACCGGGGAGCTGTTTTTT. Translating gives CAIRQGGTGELFF. V is TRBV10-3 and J is TRBJ2-2, with a tentative D call TRBD1 (6 bases). The CDR3 contains 13 residues. The germline V gene has CDR1 ENHRY and CDR2 SYGVKD. With 6 bases removed from V and 5 bases from J, the gap between germline ends came to 10 bases.

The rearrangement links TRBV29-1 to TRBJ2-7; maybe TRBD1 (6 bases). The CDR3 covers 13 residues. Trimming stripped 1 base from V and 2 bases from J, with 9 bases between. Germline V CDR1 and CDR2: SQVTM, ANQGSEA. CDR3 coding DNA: TGCAGCGTTGAAGGCAGGGGAACCTACGAGCAGTACTTC. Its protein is CSVEGRGTYEQYF.

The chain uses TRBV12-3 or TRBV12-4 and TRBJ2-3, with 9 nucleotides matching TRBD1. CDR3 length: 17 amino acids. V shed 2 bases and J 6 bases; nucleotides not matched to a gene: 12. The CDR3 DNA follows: TGTGCCAGCAGTTTAATCCAAGTGCGGACAGGGGTCGATACGCAGTATTTT. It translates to CASSLIQVRTGVDTQYF.

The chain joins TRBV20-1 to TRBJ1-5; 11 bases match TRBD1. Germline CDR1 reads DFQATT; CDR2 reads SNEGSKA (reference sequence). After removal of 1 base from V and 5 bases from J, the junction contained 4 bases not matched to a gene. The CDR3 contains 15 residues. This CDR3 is CSARVGTGGDQPQHF. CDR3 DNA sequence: TGCAGTGCTAGAGTGGGGACAGGGGGTGATCAGCCCCAGCATTTT.

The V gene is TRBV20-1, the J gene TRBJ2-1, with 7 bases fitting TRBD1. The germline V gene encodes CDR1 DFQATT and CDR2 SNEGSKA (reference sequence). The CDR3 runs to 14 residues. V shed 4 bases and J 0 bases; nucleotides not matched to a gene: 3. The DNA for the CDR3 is TGCAGTGCTACAAACAGGGGCTCCTACAATGAGCAGTTCTTC. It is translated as CSATNRGSYNEQFF.

In DNA form, the CDR3 reads TGTGCCAGCAGCGCGGGGGACCCGGGGCTCATTACTAATGAAAAACTGTTTTTT. Its translation: CASSAGDPGLITNEKLFF. The J gene is TRBJ1-4, the V gene TRBV9; D might be TRBD1 (5 bases). This CDR3 region has 18 residues. Germline V gives CDR1 SGDLS, CDR2 YYNGEE. V was cut by 3 bases and J by 2 bases, with 20 bases left in between.

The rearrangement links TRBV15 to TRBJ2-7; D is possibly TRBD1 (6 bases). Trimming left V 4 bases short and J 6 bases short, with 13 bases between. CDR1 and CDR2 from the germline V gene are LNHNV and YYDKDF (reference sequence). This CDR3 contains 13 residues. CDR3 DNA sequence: TGTGCCACCAGCACTTACGGACAGACCGAGCAGTACTTC. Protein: CATSTYGQTEQYF.

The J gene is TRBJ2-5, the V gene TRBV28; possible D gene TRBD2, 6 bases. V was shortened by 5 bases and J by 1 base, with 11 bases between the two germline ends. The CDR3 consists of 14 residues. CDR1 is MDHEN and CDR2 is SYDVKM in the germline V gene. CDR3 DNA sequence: TGTGCCAGCAGTATTGGGACTGCCCAAGAGACCCAGTACTTC. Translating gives CASSIGTAQETQYF.